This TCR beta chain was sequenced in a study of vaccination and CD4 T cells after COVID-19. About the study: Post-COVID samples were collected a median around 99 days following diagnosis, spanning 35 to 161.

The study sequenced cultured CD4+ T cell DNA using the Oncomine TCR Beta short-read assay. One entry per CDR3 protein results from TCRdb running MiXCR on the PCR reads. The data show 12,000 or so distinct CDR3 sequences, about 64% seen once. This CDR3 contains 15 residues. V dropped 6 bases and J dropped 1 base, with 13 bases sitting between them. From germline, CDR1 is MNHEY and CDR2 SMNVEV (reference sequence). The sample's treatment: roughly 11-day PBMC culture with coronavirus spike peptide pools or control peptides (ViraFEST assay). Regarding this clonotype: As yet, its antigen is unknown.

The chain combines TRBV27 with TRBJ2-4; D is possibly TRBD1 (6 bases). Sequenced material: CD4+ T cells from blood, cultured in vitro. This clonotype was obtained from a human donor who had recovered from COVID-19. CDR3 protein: CASSTDSFAKNIQYF. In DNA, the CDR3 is TGTGCCAGCAGCACGGACAGTTTTGCCAAAAACATTCAGTACTTC.